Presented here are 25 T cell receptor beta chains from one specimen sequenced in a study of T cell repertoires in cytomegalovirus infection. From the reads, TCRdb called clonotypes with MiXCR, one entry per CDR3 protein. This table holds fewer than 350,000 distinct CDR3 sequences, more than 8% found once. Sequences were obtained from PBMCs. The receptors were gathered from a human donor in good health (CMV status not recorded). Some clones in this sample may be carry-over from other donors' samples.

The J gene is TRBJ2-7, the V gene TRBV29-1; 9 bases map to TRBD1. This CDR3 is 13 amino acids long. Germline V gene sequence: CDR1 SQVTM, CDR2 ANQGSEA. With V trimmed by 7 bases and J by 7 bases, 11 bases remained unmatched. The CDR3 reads CSALTDRGGEQYF. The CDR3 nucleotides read TGCAGCGCTCTCACCGACAGGGGGGGGGAGCAGTACTTC.

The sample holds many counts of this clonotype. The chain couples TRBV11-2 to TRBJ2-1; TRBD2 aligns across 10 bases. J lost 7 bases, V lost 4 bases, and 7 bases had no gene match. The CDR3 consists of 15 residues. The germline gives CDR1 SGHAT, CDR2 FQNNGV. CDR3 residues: CASSSLAGGNNEQFF. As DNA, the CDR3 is TGTGCCAGCAGCTCGTTAGCGGGAGGTAATAATGAGCAGTTCTTC.

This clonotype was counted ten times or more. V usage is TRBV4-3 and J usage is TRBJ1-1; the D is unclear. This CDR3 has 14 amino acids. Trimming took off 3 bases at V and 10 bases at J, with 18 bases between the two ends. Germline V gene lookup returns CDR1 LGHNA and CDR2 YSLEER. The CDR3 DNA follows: TGCGCCAGCAGCCACTCCCTCGGAACCAATTTAGCTTTCTTT. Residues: CASSHSLGTNLAFF.

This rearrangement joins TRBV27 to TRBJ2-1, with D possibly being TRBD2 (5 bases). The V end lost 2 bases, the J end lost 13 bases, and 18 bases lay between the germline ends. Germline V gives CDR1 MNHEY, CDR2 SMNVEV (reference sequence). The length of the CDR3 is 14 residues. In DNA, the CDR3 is TGTGCCAGCAGTTTAAGGTCAGGTCCGGGAAAACAGTTCTTC. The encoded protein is CASSLRSGPGKQFF.

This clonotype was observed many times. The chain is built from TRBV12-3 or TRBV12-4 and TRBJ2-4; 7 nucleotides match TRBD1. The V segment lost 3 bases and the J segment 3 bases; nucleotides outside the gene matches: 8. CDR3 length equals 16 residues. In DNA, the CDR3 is TGTGCCAGCAGTTTGGGGACCAGGACAGGCAAAAACATTCAGTACTTC. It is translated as CASSLGTRTGKNIQYF.

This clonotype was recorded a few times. Written as DNA, the CDR3 is TGTGCCAGCTCCCTTAGCGGGAGTTTACAGTACTTC. Translation: CASSLSGSLQYF. The chain has TRBV5-6 and TRBJ2-7; 9 positions match TRBD2. The germline V gene has CDR1 SGHDT and CDR2 YYEEEE. Trimming took 7 bases from V and 10 from J; bases not matched to a gene: 9. This CDR3 comprises 12 residues.

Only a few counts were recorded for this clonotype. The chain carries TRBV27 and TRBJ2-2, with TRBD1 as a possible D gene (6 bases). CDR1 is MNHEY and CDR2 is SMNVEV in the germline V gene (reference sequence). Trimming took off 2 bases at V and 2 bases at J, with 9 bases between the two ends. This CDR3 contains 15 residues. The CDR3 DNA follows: TGTGCCAGCAGTTTAAGGGGACATAACACCGGGGAGCTGTTTTTT. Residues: CASSLRGHNTGELFF.

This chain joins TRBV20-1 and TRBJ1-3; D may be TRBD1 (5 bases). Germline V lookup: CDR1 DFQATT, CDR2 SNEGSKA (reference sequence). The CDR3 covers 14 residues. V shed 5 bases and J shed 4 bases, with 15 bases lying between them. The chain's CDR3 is CSASHRGAGNTIYF. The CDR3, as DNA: TGCAGTGCTTCCCACCGGGGCGCGGGAAACACCATATATTTT.

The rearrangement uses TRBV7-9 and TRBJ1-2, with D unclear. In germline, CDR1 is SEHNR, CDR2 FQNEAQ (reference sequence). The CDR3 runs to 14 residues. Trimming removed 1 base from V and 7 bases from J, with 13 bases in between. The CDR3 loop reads CASSLDTAPGGYTF. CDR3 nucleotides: TGTGCCAGCAGCTTAGATACGGCGCCGGGTGGCTACACCTTC. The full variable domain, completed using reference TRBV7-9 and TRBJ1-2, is DTGVSQNPRHKITKRGQNVTFRCDPISEHNRLYWYRQTLGQGPEFLTYFQNEAQLEKSRLLSDRFSAERPKGSFSTLEIQRTEQGDSAMYLCASSLDTAPGGYTFGSGTRLTVV.

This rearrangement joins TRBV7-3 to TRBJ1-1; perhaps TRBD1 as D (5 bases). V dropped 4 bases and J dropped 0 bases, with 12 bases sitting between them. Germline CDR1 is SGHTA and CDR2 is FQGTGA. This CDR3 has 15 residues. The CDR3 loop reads CASSSAGPMNTEAFF. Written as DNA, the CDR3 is TGTGCCAGCAGCTCCGCAGGGCCGATGAACACTGAAGCTTTCTTT.

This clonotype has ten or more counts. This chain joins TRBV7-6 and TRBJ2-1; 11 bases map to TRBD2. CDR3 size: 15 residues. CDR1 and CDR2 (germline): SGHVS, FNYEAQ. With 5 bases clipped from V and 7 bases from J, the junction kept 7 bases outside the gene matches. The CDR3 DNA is TGTGCCAGCAGCGGTAGCGGGAGGGGCTATAATGAGCAGTTCTTC. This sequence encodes CASSGSGRGYNEQFF.

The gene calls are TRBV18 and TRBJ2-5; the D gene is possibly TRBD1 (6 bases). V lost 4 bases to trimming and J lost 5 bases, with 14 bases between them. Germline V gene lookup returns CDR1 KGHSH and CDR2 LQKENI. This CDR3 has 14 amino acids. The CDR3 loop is CASSHRVQGETQYF. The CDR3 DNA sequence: TGTGCCAGCTCACACAGGGTCCAGGGGGAGACCCAGTACTTC.

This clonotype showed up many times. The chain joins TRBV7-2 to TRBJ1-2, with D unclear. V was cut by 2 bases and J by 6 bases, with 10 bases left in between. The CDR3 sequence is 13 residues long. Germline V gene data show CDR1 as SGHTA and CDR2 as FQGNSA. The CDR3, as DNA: TGTGCCAGCAGCTTACGGTCCTTTGATGGCTACACCTTC. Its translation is CASSLRSFDGYTF.

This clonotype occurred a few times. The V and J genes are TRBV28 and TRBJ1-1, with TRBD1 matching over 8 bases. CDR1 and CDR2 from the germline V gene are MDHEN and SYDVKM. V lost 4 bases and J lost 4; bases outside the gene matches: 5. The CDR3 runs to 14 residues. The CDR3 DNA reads TGTGCCAGCAGTTGGGACAGGAAGGGCACTGAAGCTTTCTTT. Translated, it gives CASSWDRKGTEAFF.

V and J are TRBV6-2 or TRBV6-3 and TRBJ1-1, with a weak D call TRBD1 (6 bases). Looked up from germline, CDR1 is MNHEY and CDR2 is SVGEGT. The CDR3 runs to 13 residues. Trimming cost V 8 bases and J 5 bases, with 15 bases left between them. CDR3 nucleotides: TGTGCCAGCGAGTGGGGGCTGGATACTGAAGCTTTCTTT. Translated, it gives CASEWGLDTEAFF.

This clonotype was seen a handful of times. CDR3 region: CASSRLQGRGYGYTF. CDR3 DNA: TGTGCCAGCAGCCGTTTACAGGGAAGAGGCTATGGCTACACCTTC. This chain connects TRBV7-6 to TRBJ1-2; D possibly corresponds to TRBD1 (6 bases). This CDR3 has 15 amino acids. The germline V and J ends were trimmed by 5 bases and 4 bases, with 17 bases remaining between them. Germline CDR1 is SGHVS and CDR2 is FNYEAQ.

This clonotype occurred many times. DNA of the CDR3: TGTGCCAGCAGCTTAGAGTGGCCTAGCGGGAGTCACACCGGGGAGCTGTTTTTT. It yields the protein CASSLEWPSGSHTGELFF. The chain joins TRBV7-2 to TRBJ2-2; 10 nucleotides match TRBD2. The germline gives CDR1 SGHTA, CDR2 FQGNSA. The CDR3 consists of 18 residues. V lost 1 base, J lost 3 bases, and 8 bases stayed unmatched. Full variable domain (rest looked up from reference TRBV7-2 and TRBJ2-2): GAGVSQSPSNKVTEKGKDVELRCDPISGHTALYWYRQSLGQGLEFLIYFQGNSAPDKSGLPSDRFSAERTGGSVSTLTIQRTQQEDSAVYLCASSLEWPSGSHTGELFFGEGSRLTVL.

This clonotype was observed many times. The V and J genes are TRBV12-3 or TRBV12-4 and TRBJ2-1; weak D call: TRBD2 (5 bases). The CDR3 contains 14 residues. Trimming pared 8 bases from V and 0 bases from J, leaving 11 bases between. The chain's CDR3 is CASSSRGSYNEQFF. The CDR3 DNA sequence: TGTGCCAGCTCATCCCGGGGCTCCTACAATGAGCAGTTCTTC.

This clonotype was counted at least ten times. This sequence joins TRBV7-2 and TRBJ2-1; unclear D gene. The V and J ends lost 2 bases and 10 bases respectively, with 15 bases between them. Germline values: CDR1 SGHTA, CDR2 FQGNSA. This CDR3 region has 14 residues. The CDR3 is CASSLSKSPQEQFF. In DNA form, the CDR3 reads TGTGCCAGCAGCTTAAGTAAGTCTCCTCAGGAGCAGTTCTTC. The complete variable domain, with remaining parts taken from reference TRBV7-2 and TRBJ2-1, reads GAGVSQSPSNKVTEKGKDVELRCDPISGHTALYWYRQSLGQGLEFLIYFQGNSAPDKSGLPSDRFSAERTGGSVSTLTIQRTQQEDSAVYLCASSLSKSPQEQFFGPGTRLTVL.

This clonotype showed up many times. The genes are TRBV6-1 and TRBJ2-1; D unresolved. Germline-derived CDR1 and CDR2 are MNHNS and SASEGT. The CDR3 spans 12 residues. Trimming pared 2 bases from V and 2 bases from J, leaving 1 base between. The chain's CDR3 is CASSETYNEQFF. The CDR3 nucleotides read TGTGCCAGCAGTGAAACCTACAATGAGCAGTTCTTC.

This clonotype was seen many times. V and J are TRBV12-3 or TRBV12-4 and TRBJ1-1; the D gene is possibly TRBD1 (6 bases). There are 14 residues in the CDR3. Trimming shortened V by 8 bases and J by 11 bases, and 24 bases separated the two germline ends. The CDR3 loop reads CASSFRVGRGAAFF. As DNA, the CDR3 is TGTGCCAGCTCATTTAGGGTGGGACGGGGGGCGGCTTTCTTT.

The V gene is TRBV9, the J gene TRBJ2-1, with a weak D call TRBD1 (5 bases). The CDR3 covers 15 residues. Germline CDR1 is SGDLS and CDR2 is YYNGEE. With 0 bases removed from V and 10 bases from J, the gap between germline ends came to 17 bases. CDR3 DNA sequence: TGTGCCAGCAGCGTAGGGCCAGGGAAGGGAACGGAGCAGTTCTTC. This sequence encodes CASSVGPGKGTEQFF. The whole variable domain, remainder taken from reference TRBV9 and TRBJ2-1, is DSGVTQTPKHLITATGQRVTLRCSPRSGDLSVYWYQQSLDQGLQFLIQYYNGEERAKGNILERFSAQQFPDLHSELNLSSLELGDSALYFCASSVGPGKGTEQFFGPGTRLTVL.

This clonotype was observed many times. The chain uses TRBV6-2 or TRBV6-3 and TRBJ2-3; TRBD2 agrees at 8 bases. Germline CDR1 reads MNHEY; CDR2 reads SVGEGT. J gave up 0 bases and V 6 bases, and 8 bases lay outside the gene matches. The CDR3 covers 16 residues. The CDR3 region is CASSSGREASTDTQYF. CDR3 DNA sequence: TGTGCCAGCAGCAGCGGGAGAGAGGCGAGCACAGATACGCAGTATTTT.

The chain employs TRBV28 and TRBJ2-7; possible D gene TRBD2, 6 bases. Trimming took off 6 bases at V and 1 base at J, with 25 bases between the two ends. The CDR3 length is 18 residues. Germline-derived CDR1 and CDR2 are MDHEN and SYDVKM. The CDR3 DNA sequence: TGTGCCAGCAGATCGTTTAGGGGTTTGGGGGGTTCTTCCTACGAGCAGTACTTC. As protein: CASRSFRGLGGSSYEQYF.

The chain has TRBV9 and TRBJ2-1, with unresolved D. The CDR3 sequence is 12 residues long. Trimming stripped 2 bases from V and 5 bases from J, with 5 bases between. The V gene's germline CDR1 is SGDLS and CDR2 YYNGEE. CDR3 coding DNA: TGTGCCAGCAGCGTGACCGACAATGAGCAGTTCTTC. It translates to CASSVTDNEQFF.